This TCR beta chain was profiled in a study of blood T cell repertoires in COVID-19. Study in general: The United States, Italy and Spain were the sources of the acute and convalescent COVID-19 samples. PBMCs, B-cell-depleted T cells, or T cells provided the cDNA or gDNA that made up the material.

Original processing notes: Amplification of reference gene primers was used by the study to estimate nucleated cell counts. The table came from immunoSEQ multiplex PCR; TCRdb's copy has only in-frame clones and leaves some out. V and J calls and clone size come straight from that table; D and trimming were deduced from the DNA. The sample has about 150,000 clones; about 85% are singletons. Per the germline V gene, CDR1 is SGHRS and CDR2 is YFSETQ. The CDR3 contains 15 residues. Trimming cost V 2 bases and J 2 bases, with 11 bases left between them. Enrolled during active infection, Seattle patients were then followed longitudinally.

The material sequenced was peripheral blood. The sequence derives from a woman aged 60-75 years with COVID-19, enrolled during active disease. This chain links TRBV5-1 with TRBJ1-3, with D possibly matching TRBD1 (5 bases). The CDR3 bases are TGCGCCAGCAGCTTCCAGGGAACGGCTGGAAACACCATATATTTT. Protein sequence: CASSFQGTAGNTIYF.